This T cell receptor beta chain appears in the sequencing data of a study of OX40 agonist ivuxolimab in advanced cancers. Whole-study context: The treatment was a fully human IgG2 OX40 agonist, ivuxolimab. Hepatocellular carcinoma, melanoma, renal cell or head and neck cancer was diagnosed in the dose-escalation patients. Findings and limits, study-wide: CD4+ T cells averaged fewer expanded clones than CD8+ T cells.

TCRdb's table, derived via immunoSEQ multiplex PCR, lists solely in-frame clones and lacks some. This table has about 84,000 clones, about 92% appearing once. With baseline, cycle 4 day 1, and cycle 7 day 1 as timepoints, blood was sampled. The CDR3 runs 12 residues. V was clipped by 3 bases and J by 7 bases, with 9 bases between them. Germline values: CDR1 KGHSH, CDR2 LQKENI. A note on this clone: Its antigen remains unknown.

The specimen was CD4+ or CD8+ T cells sorted from blood, collected in a trial of the OX40 agonist ivuxolimab. The clonotype was recovered from an adult with an advanced solid tumor such as melanoma, head and neck, liver or kidney cancer. The genes are TRBV18 and TRBJ1-2; TRBD1 might be the D (5 bases). CDR3 protein: CASSPGQLGYTF. In DNA form, the CDR3 reads TGTGCCAGCTCACCCGGACAACTTGGCTACACCTTC. The whole variable domain, filled in from reference TRBV18 and TRBJ1-2, reads NAGVMQNPRHLVRRRGQEARLRCSPMKGHSHVYWYRQLPEEGLKFMVYLQKENIIDESGMPKERFSAEFPKEGPSILRIQQVVRGDSAAYFCASSPGQLGYTFGSGTRLTVV.